This TCR beta chain originates from a study of naive and memory T cell subsets (dated by TCRdb to 2015 to 2018). A note on the overall study: Sorted naive and memory T cell subsets from peripheral blood were analyzed in the study using a UMI-based, open-source pipeline for TCR alpha and beta sequencing. The functional CMV T cell responses agreed completely with IgG serology results. RNA was DNase-treated and reverse transcribed with TCR constant-region primers, mostly using SuperScript III.

Its CDR3 holds 20 amino acids, cysteine through phenylalanine. Only CDR3 DNA remains: 60 bases, in frame from the first base. The germline V and J ends show losses of 2 bases and 6 bases respectively, and no gene match explains 24 bases of the junction. The germline V gene supplies CDR1 SGHTA and CDR2 FQGTGA. Results the study describes overall, beyond this receptor: A clonotype was defined as a single alpha or beta chain sequence rather than as a paired alpha/beta receptor. The repertoire findings for the naive and memory subsets could not be validated against a ground truth because none was available. RNA-based TCR counts may be influenced by expression changes linked to T cell activation and differentiation. In both CD4 and CD8 cells, a rise in Gini index and a fall in Shannon and inverse Simpson diversity were observed from naive through CM, EM and EMRA. After error correction, only a single occurrence was seen for over 95% of naive TCR sequences, so much steeper abundance distributions were produced than in memory subsets. TCR abundance followed a power law whose exponent differed between naive and memory subsets but was consistent across the three individuals. A few larger clonotypes were present in naive repertoires, particularly the CD8 repertoires, and these clonotypes were possibly memory cells re-expressing CD45RA.

Turning to this clonotype: Its antigen is not yet known. One base away there is no much larger clone; base qualities are not given.

TCR alpha and beta chain libraries were amplified separately from the second PCR step onward. CMV status of each donor was established by measuring IFNgamma production from CD4+ T cells after fresh PBMCs were stimulated overnight with CMV viral lysate. CD4 T cells were positively selected with Miltenyi beads, followed by positive selection of CD8 T cells from the CD4-negative fraction. Cells were stained for CD3, CD4, CD8, CD45RA, CD27 and a live/dead dye and were sorted on a BD Aria II into four subsets based on CD45RA and CD27. Blood came from a few healthy volunteers, each fractionated into CD4 and CD8 T cells and then into four differentiation subsets. Approximately 120 ml of peripheral blood was taken from each donor, and PBMC were separated by density-gradient centrifugation on Ficoll-Paque PLUS. The sorted cells were lysed in RLT buffer, after which RNA was extracted using a Qiagen RNeasy kit and kept at -80 degrees C.

Library creation used UMI-ligation and nested PCR. The beta constant-region primer was an equimolar mix of two oligonucleotides covering both TRBC1 and TRBC2. Four rounds of PCR, combining the SP2 primer with nested alpha and beta constant-region primers, were used to amplify the ligated cDNA. A single-stranded oligonucleotide containing the SP2 primer and a 12-nucleotide UMI was joined to the 3' end of the cDNA by T4 RNA ligase 1. The ligation reaction was incubated at 16°C for roughly 19-25 hours. PCR2 was typically performed as a SYBR Green qPCR and was stopped at a predetermined threshold so that over-amplification was prevented. Apart from the first purification, every purification step used Agencourt AMPure XP magnetic beads. Libraries were quantified by Qubit and checked on a TapeStation, with a main peak expected near 650 bp. The pooled libraries were sequenced on an Illumina MiSeq using v2 2x251 paired-end kits, which usually yielded roughly 0.95-2.1 million reads per sample. Each sample's library went into the pool at roughly 4 nM, and about 4.5-7.5% PhiX was added to help with cluster recognition. On the study's bioinformatics: V and J genes were assigned to Demultiplexor-processed FASTQ reads by Decombinator through tag matching, with a single base-pair mismatch being allowed. Collapsinator relied on UMIs to fix sequencing errors as well as frequency errors caused by PCR heterogeneity. CDR3Translator translated TCRs and extracted CDR3s from the conserved cysteine to the FGXG phenylalanine, flagging non-productive sequences. Repertoires were subsampled to equal numbers of UMI-defined TCRs before Gini, Shannon entropy and inverse Simpson indices were calculated. Within the linear range, a power law was fitted to clonotype abundance distributions using maximum likelihood. For one naive CD8 sample, the pipeline and MIGEC produced similar UMI counts, unique TCR numbers and clonal distributions. In one analysis, naive TCRs that were also found in any memory subset of the same donor were excluded from the naive repertoire. The repertoires were searched for about 7,300 CMV-associated CDR3 sequences that had been compiled from VDJdb and a published dataset. Using fastp at Q25 and MiXCR, TCRdb reprocessed the public reads and kept productive beta chains. Rows are unified per CDR3 protein, each entry keeping the most common DNA and genes. TCRdb's processing, not the authors' own work, is the source of the V and J calls. In all, the sample holds about 90,000 distinct CDR3 sequences, and roughly 10% of those were seen once. Just over 0.13% of the sample belongs to the ten largest clones.

Source material: naive CD4+ T cells from blood. The cell subset or site label on this specimen signifies: naive T cells, CD45RA high CD27+. This sequence was found in a human donor in good health. Here the chain combines TRBV7-3 and TRBJ2-7; 8 nucleotides in the junction match TRBD1. The nucleotide sequence is given as TGTGCCAGCAGCTTAGTGTGGCAGGGGGCCTTGCGGACCTCCTCCCCCGAGCAGTACTTC. Its translation reads: CASSLVWQGALRTSSPEQYF.